These 20 T cell receptor beta chains came from one sample sequenced in a study of shared clonotypes between healthy human individuals. Method: immunoSEQ multiplex PCR; TCRdb's copy keeps in-frame clones and lacks some. The sample holds around 2,000,000 clones, about 94% seen once. It was CD45RO-negative cells, positively selected for CCR7, that made up naive CD8 cells, with terminally differentiated effector memory CD45RA+ cells excluded. Sequencing used naive CD8+ T cells sorted from blood. The receptors were sampled from a man aged 18 to 35 in good health.

The chain links TRBV30 to TRBJ2-3; 8 nucleotides line up with TRBD2. From germline, CDR1 is GTSNPN and CDR2 SVGIG (reference sequence). CDR3 length equals 16 residues. The V and J ends lost 0 bases and 2 bases, in that order; junction bases with no gene match: 7. The CDR3 loop is CAWSVGTGGSTDTQYF. CDR3 in DNA: TGTGCCTGGAGTGTAGGTACGGGGGGGTCCACAGATACGCAGTATTTT.

This clone showed up just a few times. Additional DNA sequences in this sample encode the identical CDR3. This chain joins TRBV7-9 and TRBJ2-2; no firm D call. Germline V gives CDR1 SEHNR, CDR2 FQNEAQ (reference sequence). The CDR3 is 12 residues long. The germline V and J ends were trimmed by 0 bases and 6 bases, with 2 bases remaining between them. The CDR3 bases are TGTGCCAGCAGCTTAGCGGCCGGGGAGCTGTTTTTT. It yields the protein CASSLAAGELFF.

The V call is TRBV27, the J call TRBJ1-6, with 9 bases identical to TRBD1. Germline CDR1 MNHEY, CDR2 SMNVEV (reference sequence). V shed 8 bases and J 10 bases; nucleotides not matched to a gene: 6. The CDR3 contains 13 residues. In nucleotides, the CDR3 is TGTGCCAGCGGGGGGACAGGGAGCTCACCCCTCCACTTT. It encodes CASGGTGSSPLHF.

This chain connects TRBV5-1 to TRBJ1-1; D call uncertain. The V gene lost 2 bases and the J gene lost 1 base, with 6 bases spanning the gap. Germline V gene sequence: CDR1 SGHRS, CDR2 YFSETQ. This CDR3 has 13 amino acids. The CDR3 DNA sequence: TGCGCCAGCAGCTTTCTTGAGAACACTGAAGCTTTCTTT. It encodes CASSFLENTEAFF.

The chain joins TRBV5-8 to TRBJ2-5; no definite D call. The CDR3 length is 14 residues. Germline CDR1 SGHTS, CDR2 YDEGEE. V lost 0 bases to trimming and J lost 1 base, with 7 bases between them. The CDR3 DNA is TGTGCCAGCAGCTTGGGCCTTGGCCAAGAGACCCAGTACTTC. Protein: CASSLGLGQETQYF.

The gene calls are TRBV20-1 and TRBJ2-1; D is unresolved. The CDR3 consists of 11 residues. Trimming left V 2 bases short and J 16 bases short, with 15 bases between. Germline V lookup: CDR1 DFQATT, CDR2 SNEGSKA (reference sequence). The CDR3: CSARTGLEDFF. CDR3 DNA sequence: TGCAGTGCTAGAACGGGCCTGGAAGATTTCTTC.

This rearrangement joins TRBV11-2 to TRBJ2-3; 10 bases align to TRBD1. The CDR3 sequence is 19 residues long. With 5 bases clipped from V and 0 bases from J, the junction kept 14 bases outside the gene matches. From germline, CDR1 is SGHAT and CDR2 FQNNGV. CDR3 protein: CASSTLKTGTGDSTDTQYF. The DNA for the CDR3 is TGTGCCAGCAGCACATTAAAAACCGGGACAGGGGACAGCACAGATACGCAGTATTTT. The complete variable domain, with remaining parts taken from reference TRBV11-2 and TRBJ2-3, reads EAGVAQSPRYKIIEKRQSVAFWCNPISGHATLYWYQQILGQGPKLLIQFQNNGVVDDSQLPKDRFSAERLKGVDSTLKIQPAKLEDSAVYLCASSTLKTGTGDSTDTQYFGPGTRLTVL.

With respect to this clone: Other nucleotide sequences in the sample specify the same CDR3. The J gene is TRBJ2-7, the V gene TRBV6-5; TRBD1 agrees at 7 bases. Germline CDR1 and CDR2: MNHEY and SVGAGI. The CDR3 extends over 16 amino acids. V was clipped by 0 bases and J by 0 bases; unmatched bases: 5. The CDR3 sequence: CASSYSTGQSSYEQYF. Written as DNA, the CDR3 is TGTGCCAGCAGTTACTCGACGGGACAGAGCTCCTACGAGCAGTACTTC.

On this clone itself: This same CDR3 is encoded by further DNA sequences in the sample. This chain links TRBV6-5 with TRBJ2-7; TRBD1 or TRBD2 may be the D gene (5 bases each). Trimming took 0 bases from V and 3 from J, leaving 9 bases between them. The germline V gene encodes CDR1 MNHEY and CDR2 SVGAGI. The CDR3 sequence is 14 residues long. In nucleotides, the CDR3 is TGTGCCAGCAGTTACTCGGGGGAGCTCTACGAGCAGTACTTC. It codes for CASSYSGELYEQYF.

The V gene is TRBV6-6, the J gene TRBJ2-7; D possibly matches TRBD1 or TRBD2 (5 bases each). The CDR3 covers 14 residues. The germline V and J ends were trimmed by 11 bases and 4 bases, with 21 bases remaining between them. CDR1 is MNHNY, CDR2 SVGAGI, per germline (reference sequence). The CDR3 reads CAPPRQGGGYEQYF. The CDR3 bases are TGTGCCCCACCGCGGCAGGGTGGGGGTTACGAGCAGTACTTC.

This chain uses TRBV7-8 with TRBJ1-4, with 7 bases matching TRBD1. The junction had 14 bases not matched to a gene; V was cut back by 2 bases and J by 5 bases. The CDR3 covers 18 residues. Germline V gene data show CDR1 as SGHVS and CDR2 as FQNEAQ. The CDR3 coding sequence is TGTGCCAGCAGCTTAAGGGTGGGACTGACAGGGACAAATGAAAAACTGTTTTTT. The encoded protein is CASSLRVGLTGTNEKLFF.

This clone is a singleton in its sample. The rearrangement links TRBV5-4 to TRBJ2-3; 10 bases match TRBD1. V lost 0 bases and J lost 4; bases outside the gene matches: 5. CDR3 size: 16 residues. The germline V gene has CDR1 SGHNT and CDR2 YYREEE (reference sequence). The CDR3 loop reads CASSLARTGGADTQYF. The CDR3 DNA reads as TGTGCCAGCAGCTTGGCCCGGACAGGGGGGGCAGATACGCAGTATTTT.

The chain combines TRBV7-9 with TRBJ1-1; 9 bases are a match to TRBD1. CDR3 length: 16 residues. The V gene end was trimmed by 1 base and the J gene end by 7 bases; junction bases not matched to a gene: 10. Per germline, CDR1 SEHNR and CDR2 FQNEAQ (reference sequence). The chain's CDR3 is CASSLVLRGQGGEAFF. CDR3 in DNA: TGTGCCAGCAGCTTAGTGTTAAGGGGACAGGGCGGTGAAGCTTTCTTT.

The chain is built from TRBV6-5 and TRBJ1-1; 10 nucleotides match TRBD1. V shed 9 bases and J 3 bases; nucleotides not matched to a gene: 4. The CDR3 extends over 13 amino acids. Looked up from germline, CDR1 is MNHEY and CDR2 is SVGAGI. In nucleotides, the CDR3 is TGTGCCAGTGAGGACAGGGGGGACACTGAAGCTTTCTTT. Protein sequence: CASEDRGDTEAFF.

The V and J genes are TRBV4-1 and TRBJ2-5; TRBD2 aligns across 14 bases. Germline V gene lookup returns CDR1 MGHRA and CDR2 YSYEKL. V lost 0 bases to trimming and J lost 3 bases; unmatched junction nucleotides: 9. CDR3 size: 19 residues. The CDR3 sequence is CASSQEGTSGGIREETQYF. The CDR3 nucleotides are TGCGCCAGCAGCCAAGAAGGGACTAGCGGGGGAATAAGGGAAGAGACCCAGTACTTC.

The chain couples TRBV27 to TRBJ2-6, with D perhaps matching TRBD1 (5 bases). This CDR3 comprises 15 residues. Trimming pared 8 bases from V and 0 bases from J, leaving 11 bases between. CDR1 is MNHEY, CDR2 SMNVEV, per germline (reference sequence). The DNA for the CDR3 is TGTGCCAGCTCCTTCACAGGCTCTGGGGCCAACGTCCTGACTTTC. Translated: CASSFTGSGANVLTF.

The table lists this clone with a count of one. The chain carries TRBV27 and TRBJ2-1, with 10 bases matching TRBD1. The CDR3 spans 14 residues. V lost 7 bases and J lost 5; bases outside the gene matches: 5. The germline CDR1 and CDR2 sequences are MNHEY and SMNVEV (reference sequence). The chain's CDR3 is CASTQTGGNNEQFF. In DNA, the CDR3 is TGTGCCAGCACCCAGACAGGGGGCAACAATGAGCAGTTCTTC.

The chain employs TRBV15 and TRBJ2-7; D not certain. The CDR3 covers 12 residues. CDR1 LNHNV and CDR2 YYDKDF come from the germline V gene (reference sequence). Trimming shortened V by 5 bases and J by 2 bases, and 7 bases separated the two germline ends. The CDR3 coding sequence is TGTGCCACCAGCTCAGGCACCTACGAGCAGTACTTC. Translating gives CATSSGTYEQYF.

This chain links TRBV10-2 with TRBJ2-7, with a possible D match to TRBD1 (6 bases). The CDR3 is 14 amino acids. The germline CDR1 and CDR2 sequences are WSHSY and SAAADI. The germline V and J ends were trimmed by 3 bases and 4 bases, with 13 bases remaining between them. CDR3 in amino acids: CASSEGGEGYEQYF. CDR3 nucleotides: TGCGCCAGCAGTGAAGGGGGAGAGGGGTACGAGCAGTACTTC.

In its sample, this clone was seen once. CDR3 amino acids: CASRPGIENQPQHF. DNA of the CDR3: TGTGCCAGCAGGCCAGGGATTGAAAACCAGCCCCAGCATTTT. This chain links TRBV27 with TRBJ1-5; tentative D call: TRBD1 (5 bases). Germline V CDR1 and CDR2: MNHEY, SMNVEV (reference sequence). The CDR3 runs 14 residues. V was trimmed by 6 bases and J by 7 bases, leaving 16 bases between them.